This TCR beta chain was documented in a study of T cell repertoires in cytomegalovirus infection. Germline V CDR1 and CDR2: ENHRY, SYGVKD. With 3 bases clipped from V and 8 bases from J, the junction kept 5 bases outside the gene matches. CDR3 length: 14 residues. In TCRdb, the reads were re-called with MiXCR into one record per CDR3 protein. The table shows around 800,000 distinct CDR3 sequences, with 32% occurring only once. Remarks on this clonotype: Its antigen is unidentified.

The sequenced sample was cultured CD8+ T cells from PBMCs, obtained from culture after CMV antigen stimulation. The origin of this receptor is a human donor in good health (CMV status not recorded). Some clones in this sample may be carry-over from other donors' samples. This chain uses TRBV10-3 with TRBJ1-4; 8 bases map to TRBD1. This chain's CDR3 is CAISDRGRLEKLFF. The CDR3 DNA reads TGTGCCATCAGTGACAGGGGGCGCCTGGAAAAACTGTTTTTT.